Described below is a single T cell receptor (beta chain) sequence and its context. This entry is derived from a study of PD-L1 blockade in urothelial cancer. Study context: Blood analysis took place 3 weeks (second dose) and 6 weeks after treatment start. Researchers found blood samples held a median of about 130,000 T cells.

The time point here: peripheral blood 6 weeks after treatment start. Here immunoSEQ multiplex PCR was the method, and the copy in TCRdb shows in-frame clones only, minus some. Found here are 25,000 to 35,000 clones, around four fifths of them singletons; the top ten hold under 3%. Germline trimming cut 4 bases from V and 7 bases from J; bases unmatched to any gene: 11. From germline, CDR1 is MNHNY and CDR2 SVGAGI (reference sequence). The CDR3 totals 16 residues. The sequence was collected from an older man with urothelial cancer. V and J are TRBV6-6 and TRBJ2-1; 9 positions match TRBD2. The sequenced sample was PBMCs, obtained around atezolizumab (anti-PD-L1) treatment. The chain's CDR3 is CASSSPERGERNEQFF. The CDR3 coding sequence is TGTGCCAGCAGTTCCCCCGAGCGGGGGGAACGGAATGAGCAGTTCTTC.